Below, 5 T cell receptor beta chains from the same sample are listed, as sequenced in a study of blood T cell repertoires in COVID-19. Repertoires were generated with immunoSEQ multiplex PCR, while TCRdb's copy carries only in-frame clones and drops some. There are approximately 98,000 clones in the sample; approximately 80% occur only once, and 3.5% to 5% lies in the top ten. The source material was peripheral blood. The receptors were sampled from a man aged 55 to 70 with acute or convalescent COVID-19.

V usage is TRBV6-2 or TRBV6-3 and J usage is TRBJ2-5; 10 bases fit TRBD1. The CDR3 runs 16 residues. Germline CDR1 and CDR2: MNHEY and SVGEGT. The V gene end was trimmed by 2 bases and the J gene end by 5 bases; junction bases not matched to a gene: 8. CDR3 in amino acids: CASSYGGGTGVETQYF. CDR3 DNA: TGTGCCAGCAGTTACGGGGGTGGGACAGGGGTCGAGACCCAGTACTTC.

J is TRBJ1-4 and V is TRBV5-1; 11 bases match TRBD1. V was pared by 0 bases and J by 8 bases, with 9 bases of the junction left unmatched. Germline V gene data show CDR1 as SGHRS and CDR2 as YFSETQ. The CDR3 loop spans 17 amino acids. The CDR3 region has the DNA TGCGCCAGCAGCTTGGAAATAGGGGACAGGGGGAGAGAAAAACTGTTTTTT. This codes for CASSLEIGDRGREKLFF.

This chain joins TRBV20-1 and TRBJ1-2, with D possibly matching TRBD1 (6 bases). V gave up 6 bases and J gave up 8 bases, with 25 bases separating them. From germline, CDR1 is DFQATT and CDR2 SNEGSKA (reference sequence). The CDR3 covers 15 residues. This CDR3 reads CSASTGGQLLGGYTF. Written as DNA, the CDR3 is TGCAGTGCCAGTACGGGGGGACAACTATTAGGAGGCTACACCTTC.

The table lists this clone with a count of one. The chain has TRBV6-5 and TRBJ2-5; D is possibly TRBD2 (7 bases). Per the germline V gene, CDR1 is MNHEY and CDR2 is SVGAGI. This CDR3 is 13 amino acids long. Trimming removed 9 bases from V and 5 bases from J, with 16 bases in between. CDR3 sequence (DNA): TGTGCCAGTCGACAGGTGGGGGGGGAGACCCAGTACTTC. This gives the protein CASRQVGGETQYF.

J is TRBJ2-7 and V is TRBV6-5; 11 bases align to TRBD2. CDR3 size: 15 residues. After removal of 7 bases from V and 2 bases from J, the junction contained 7 bases not matched to a gene. The V gene's germline CDR1 is MNHEY and CDR2 SVGAGI. The CDR3 reads CASNLAGGSTYEQYF. The CDR3 DNA follows: TGTGCCAGCAATCTAGCGGGGGGCTCCACCTACGAGCAGTACTTC.